This T cell receptor beta chain was profiled in a study of blood T cell repertoires in COVID-19. Whole-study context: COVID-19 samples collected from the United States, Italy and Spain covered acute and convalescent phases. PBMCs, B-cell-depleted T cells, or T cells provided the cDNA or gDNA that made up the material.

Here immunoSEQ multiplex PCR was the method, and the copy in TCRdb shows in-frame clones only, minus some. The repertoire holds around 230,000 clones, with around 86% as singletons. The germline CDR1 and CDR2 sequences are LGHDT and YNNKEL (reference sequence). There are 14 residues in the CDR3. V shed 4 bases and J shed 4 bases, with 11 bases lying between them. The chain has TRBV3-1 (or the pseudogene TRBV3-2) and TRBJ1-5, with a weak D call TRBD1 (6 bases). The sample was peripheral blood. The source of this sequence is a woman aged 55-69 years with active or convalescent COVID-19. The CDR3 loop is CASSLRGSNQPQHF. CDR3 sequence (DNA): TGTGCCAGCAGCCTCAGGGGTTCGAATCAGCCCCAGCATTTT.